This T cell receptor (beta chain) was identified during a study of T cell repertoires in cytomegalovirus infection. Study at large: In public TCR beta signatures, there were indications of both CMV infection and matching HLA type. Study conclusions and caveats: Ex vivo, HLA-C-restricted CMV-specific TCR beta clonotypes prevailed over the rest of the response. Adding up the frequency of public TCR beta families identified people who carried CMV plus the relevant HLA.

TCRdb redid the calling of the reads with MiXCR, one entry per CDR3 protein. The sample lists roughly 100,000 distinct CDR3 sequences, 16% seen once, with about 8.8% in the top ten. Comments on this clonotype: The antigen remains unidentified.

V lost 0 bases to trimming and J lost 8 bases, with 13 bases between them. The CDR3 spans 15 residues. Germline values: CDR1 LNHDA, CDR2 SQIVND (reference sequence). The specimen was PBMCs. This chain uses TRBV19 with TRBJ1-4; D uncertain. The origin of this receptor is a human donor in good health (CMV status not recorded). Some clones in this sample may be carry-over from other donors' samples. DNA of the CDR3: TGTGCCAGTAGTATAGATGGCCTGAGGTGGGAAAAACTGTTTTTT. It specifies CASSIDGLRWEKLFF.